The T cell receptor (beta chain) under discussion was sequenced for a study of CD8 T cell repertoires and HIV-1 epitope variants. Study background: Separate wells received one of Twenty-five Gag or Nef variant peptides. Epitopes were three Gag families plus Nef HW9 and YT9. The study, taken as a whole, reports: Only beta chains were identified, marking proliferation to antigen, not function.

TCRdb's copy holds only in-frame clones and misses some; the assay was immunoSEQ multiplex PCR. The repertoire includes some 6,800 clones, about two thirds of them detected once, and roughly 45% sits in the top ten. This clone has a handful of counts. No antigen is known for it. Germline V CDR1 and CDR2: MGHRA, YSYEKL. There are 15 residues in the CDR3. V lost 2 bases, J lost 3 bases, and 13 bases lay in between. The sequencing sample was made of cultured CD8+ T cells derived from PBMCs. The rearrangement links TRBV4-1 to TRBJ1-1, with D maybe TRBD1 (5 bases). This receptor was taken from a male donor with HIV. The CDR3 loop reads CASSQLAGKDTEAFF. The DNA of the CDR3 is TGCGCCAGCAGCCAACTTGCAGGGAAGGACACTGAAGCTTTCTTT.